The 26 T cell receptor beta chains presented below share a single source sample, sequenced in a study of T cells in Graves' hyperthyroidism and ophthalmopathy. Researchers took RNA transcripts and amplified the TCR beta CDR3 regions from them. First-round RT-PCR of the TCR CDR3 relied on the HTBI primer set. A single record per CDR3 protein comes from TCRdb applying MiXCR to the multiplex PCR reads. Among approximately 700,000 distinct CDR3 sequences, over 40% were seen once, and the ten largest hold under 8.5%. Sequences were obtained from peripheral blood or thyroid tissue (not recorded which). These TCRs come from an adult man with Graves' disease, either hyperthyroidism or ophthalmopathy (not recorded which).

Worth noting for this clonotype: One end of the junction varies from germline; a read error may be responsible. The J gene is TRBJ1-2, the V gene TRBV12-3 or TRBV12-4; D possibly corresponds to TRBD1 (5 bases). The CDR3 length is 14 residues. In DNA form, the CDR3 reads TGTGCCATCAGTGAGTCGGGGGTGGGCTATGGCTACACCTTC. Residues: CAISESGVGYGYTF.

This clonotype occurred a few times. The chain recombines TRBV19 with TRBJ2-7, with D possibly being TRBD1 (6 bases). The CDR3 loop spans 12 amino acids. Germline-derived CDR1 and CDR2 are LNHDA and SQIVND (reference sequence). Trimming stripped 10 bases from V and 5 bases from J, with 15 bases between. The CDR3 nucleotides read TGTGCCACTATGGACAGTTCCAACGAGCAGTACTTC. It codes for CATMDSSNEQYF.

This clonotype was observed once. The J gene is TRBJ2-5, the V gene TRBV2; a possible D gene is TRBD2 (5 bases). Germline V gene sequence: CDR1 SNHLY, CDR2 FYNNEI. V lost 6 bases, J lost 9 bases, and 20 bases lay in between. The CDR3 runs 14 residues. CDR3 in DNA: TGTGCCAGCAGAAGAGATGGGCTAGCCCGAGCCCAGTACTTC. Its translation is CASRRDGLARAQYF.

This clonotype was counted at least ten times. The rearrangement links TRBV7-8 to TRBJ2-7; D could derive from TRBD1 or TRBD2 (5 bases each). The V gene lost 1 base and the J gene lost 5 bases, with 6 bases spanning the gap. Germline V gene data show CDR1 as SGHVS and CDR2 as FQNEAQ. The CDR3 sequence is 12 residues long. CDR3 sequence (DNA): TGTGCCAGCAGCTTAGGGGACCACGAGCAGTACTTC. Its translation: CASSLGDHEQYF.

The chain joins TRBV25-1 to TRBJ1-2; a weak D match, TRBD1 (6 bases). The CDR3 is 14 residues long. V lost 6 bases and J 4 bases, leaving 15 bases between the germline ends. Per germline, CDR1 MGHDK and CDR2 SYGVNS. CDR3 sequence reads: CASRDLQGTYGYTF. The CDR3 DNA reads as TGTGCCAGCAGAGATTTGCAGGGGACCTATGGCTACACCTTC.

The table lists this clonotype with a few counts. One end of the junction fails to match germline, which may point to a read error. The rearrangement joins TRBV7-9 to TRBJ1-3; the D gene is possibly TRBD1 (6 bases). Germline V gene data show CDR1 as SEHNR and CDR2 as FQNEAQ (reference sequence). CDR3 size: 15 residues. The CDR3 coding sequence is TGCGCCAGCAGGGGTCAGGTCCTTTCTGGAAACACCATATATTTT. It is translated as CASRGQVLSGNTIYF.

This clonotype was detected many times. Relative to the germline gene, one junction end is altered; a read error may explain this. The rearrangement joins TRBV7-6 to TRBJ2-7; D is ambiguous. CDR3 length: 14 amino acids. CDR1 and CDR2 from the germline V gene are SGHVS and FNYEAQ. The DNA for the CDR3 is TGTGCTAGCAGCTTAAACTACAACTCCTACGAGCAGTACTTC. This encodes CASSLNYNSYEQYF.

This clonotype has just a few counts. The V call is TRBV25-1, the J call TRBJ1-4; D is unresolved. The CDR3 has 15 residues. V lost 2 bases and J lost 0, with 7 bases in between. The germline V gene encodes CDR1 MGHDK and CDR2 SYGVNS. CDR3 sequence (DNA): TGTGCCAGCAGTGAAACGCCTACAACTAATGAAAAACTGTTTTTT. Amino acid sequence: CASSETPTTNEKLFF.

This clonotype was counted only a few times. This chain uses TRBV7-9 with TRBJ2-5, with a weak D call TRBD1 (6 bases). V was clipped by 1 base and J by 0 bases, with 9 bases between them. Germline CDR1 reads SEHNR; CDR2 reads FQNEAQ (reference sequence). The CDR3 is 15 residues long. In DNA form, the CDR3 reads TGTGCCAGCAGCTTAGGGACAGAGTACCAAGAGACCCAGTACTTC. Amino acids: CASSLGTEYQETQYF.

This sequence joins TRBV5-1 and TRBJ1-5; 7 nucleotides line up with TRBD1. Germline values: CDR1 SGHRS, CDR2 YFSETQ. After removal of 7 bases from V and 0 bases from J, the junction contained 31 bases not matched to a gene. This CDR3 region has 23 residues. The DNA for the CDR3 is TGCGCCAGCCCCGTTGCTGTTAAACTCGCGTCCGGGACAGAGGAATATAGCAATCAGCCCCAGCATTTT. Amino acids: CASPVAVKLASGTEEYSNQPQHF.

This chain connects TRBV19 to TRBJ1-5; D is undetermined. Germline assignment: CDR1 LNHDA and CDR2 SQIVND (reference sequence). This CDR3 contains 13 residues. V lost 1 base and J lost 6, with 7 bases in between. DNA of the CDR3: TGTGCCAGTAGTATAGCCCATAGTCAGCCCCAGCATTTT. Its protein is CASSIAHSQPQHF.

This clonotype came up a few times. The junction and the germline gene differ at one end; a read error may be behind it. V is TRBV7-9 and J is TRBJ2-5; 9 nucleotides line up with TRBD2. This CDR3 is built from 16 residues. Looked up from germline, CDR1 is SEHNR and CDR2 is FQNEAQ (reference sequence). The CDR3 DNA reads as TGCGCCAGCAGCCAAGCGGGGCGGGGGGGCACGGAGACCCAGTACTTC. It translates to CASSQAGRGGTETQYF.

This clonotype showed up just once. The chain joins TRBV9 to TRBJ2-5; D unresolved. The length of the CDR3 is 14 residues. Germline-derived CDR1 and CDR2 are SGDLS and YYNGEE. Trimming took 7 bases from V and 1 from J, leaving 14 bases between them. The CDR3 here is CASSHYGSQETQYF. CDR3 nucleotide sequence: TGTGCCAGCTCACATTACGGATCCCAAGAGACCCAGTACTTC.

J is TRBJ1-2 and V is TRBV29-1; a possible D gene is TRBD1 (6 bases). The CDR3 runs to 11 residues. Per germline, CDR1 SQVTM and CDR2 ANQGSEA. V gave up 7 bases and J gave up 2 bases, with 8 bases separating them. The CDR3 protein is CSAGQNYGYTF. CDR3 sequence (DNA): TGCAGCGCAGGACAGAACTATGGCTACACCTTC.

The rearrangement joins TRBV10-3 to TRBJ1-5; weak D call: TRBD1 (5 bases). The V gene's germline CDR1 is ENHRY and CDR2 SYGVKD. The CDR3 has 15 residues. Trimming stripped 10 bases from V and 3 bases from J, with 19 bases between. The CDR3 nucleotides are TGTGCCACGGAGGCAGGGCTCATGATCAATCAGCCCCAGCATTTT. Its translation is CATEAGLMINQPQHF.

The DNA of the CDR3 is TGTGCCAGCTCACCAGGATCATTAGGGAGCTACGAGCAGTACTTC. Amino acids: CASSPGSLGSYEQYF. V usage is TRBV7-9 and J usage is TRBJ2-7, with D possibly being TRBD2 (5 bases). Trimming removed 8 bases at V and 3 bases at J, with 20 bases between. Germline-derived CDR1 and CDR2 are SEHNR and FQNEAQ (reference sequence). The CDR3 consists of 15 residues.

The CDR3 DNA reads as TGTGCCAGCAGCCAATCGGGAGGGGAGCTGTTTTTT. It yields the protein CASSQSGGELFF. The V call is TRBV9, the J call TRBJ2-2; tentatively, D is TRBD2 (5 bases). V shed 4 bases and J shed 8 bases, with 9 bases lying between them. Germline V gene sequence: CDR1 SGDLS, CDR2 YYNGEE. There are 12 residues in the CDR3.

On this clonotype: A read error may explain this, as a much larger clone is one base away. V is TRBV7-2 and J is TRBJ1-6, with D unclear. Per germline, CDR1 SGHTA and CDR2 FQGNSA. The CDR3 consists of 14 residues. In nucleotides, the CDR3 is TGTGCCAGCAACTTAGAAGGGCCTCCTTCACCCCTCCACTTT. Translated: CASNLEGPPSPLHF.

This clonotype was observed many times. The chain employs TRBV29-1 and TRBJ2-7, with D uncertain. The CDR3 length is 11 residues. Germline V CDR1 and CDR2: SQVTM, ANQGSEA. Deletions cut 6 bases from V and 2 bases from J, with 8 bases between. CDR3 sequence: CSVGSTYEQYF. Written as DNA, the CDR3 is TGCAGCGTAGGTTCAACCTACGAGCAGTACTTC.

The chain combines TRBV25-1 with TRBJ1-5, with D tentatively TRBD1 (5 bases). Germline CDR1 is MGHDK and CDR2 is SYGVNS. Trimming pared 3 bases from V and 2 bases from J, leaving 8 bases between. The CDR3 consists of 14 residues. CDR3 residues: CASSDGAGNQPQHF. For the CDR3, the DNA is TGTGCCAGCAGTGATGGGGCGGGCAATCAGCCCCAGCATTTT.

Only one count was recorded for this clonotype. The junction departs from the called germline gene at one end, perhaps through a read error. The chain links TRBV20-1 to TRBJ2-5; 8 bases fit TRBD1. Germline values: CDR1 DFQATT, CDR2 SNEGSKA (reference sequence). The CDR3 contains 14 residues. The CDR3 reads CSARDVRGQEAQYF. The CDR3 bases are TGCAGTGCTAGAGATGTCAGGGGGCAAGAGGCCCAGTACTTC.

The chain recombines TRBV7-2 with TRBJ1-1; D is uncertain. The germline V and J ends were trimmed by 8 bases and 9 bases, with 16 bases remaining between them. CDR3 length: 12 residues. Germline loops: CDR1 SGHTA, CDR2 FQGNSA. The CDR3 DNA sequence: TGTGCCAGCCCCCCCCGTCCGGGCAAAGCTTTCTTT. Its translation is CASPPRPGKAFF.

This clonotype appeared a single time. This chain connects TRBV29-1 to TRBJ1-2; D remains unclear. This CDR3 contains 12 residues. Trimming removed 6 bases from V and 7 bases from J, with 15 bases in between. Germline CDR1 is SQVTM and CDR2 is ANQGSEA. CDR3 DNA: TGCAGCGTGGCCCAAGGTTTCCCTGGCTACACCTTC. It is translated as CSVAQGFPGYTF. The variable domain in full, completed from reference TRBV29-1 and TRBJ1-2, reads SAVISQKPSRDICQRGTSLTIQCQVDSQVTMMFWYRQQPGQSLTLIATANQGSEATYESGFVIDKFPISRPNLTFSTLTVSNMSPEDSSIYLCSVAQGFPGYTFGSGTRLTVV.

In this sample, this clonotype turned up a few times. J is TRBJ1-4 and V is TRBV11-2, with a possible D match to TRBD1 (6 bases). The CDR3 is made up of 16 amino acids. V lost 5 bases, J lost 6 bases, and 19 bases lay in between. Germline CDR1 SGHAT, CDR2 FQNNGV. Written as DNA, the CDR3 is TGTGCCAGCAGCCAAGCCGTACAGGGTGGGGATGAAAAACTGTTTTTT. Translating gives CASSQAVQGGDEKLFF.

This clonotype came up a few times. The J gene is TRBJ2-7, the V gene TRBV20-1; D is unclear. The V end was cut by 3 bases, the J end by 2 bases, with 14 bases between. The CDR3 is 14 amino acids. The germline V gene encodes CDR1 DFQATT and CDR2 SNEGSKA (reference sequence). CDR3 protein: CSASKVDGAYEQYF. The CDR3 nucleotides are TGCAGTGCTAGTAAGGTGGACGGAGCCTACGAGCAGTACTTC.

This clonotype was detected a few times. The chain carries TRBV7-9 and TRBJ2-7; D is unclear. CDR1 is SEHNR, CDR2 FQNEAQ, per germline (reference sequence). The V end was cut by 1 base, the J end by 2 bases, with 12 bases between. The CDR3 covers 15 residues. The DNA of the CDR3 is TGTGCCAGCAGCTTAGGCAGGACGGTCACCTACGAGCAGTACTTC. This encodes CASSLGRTVTYEQYF.